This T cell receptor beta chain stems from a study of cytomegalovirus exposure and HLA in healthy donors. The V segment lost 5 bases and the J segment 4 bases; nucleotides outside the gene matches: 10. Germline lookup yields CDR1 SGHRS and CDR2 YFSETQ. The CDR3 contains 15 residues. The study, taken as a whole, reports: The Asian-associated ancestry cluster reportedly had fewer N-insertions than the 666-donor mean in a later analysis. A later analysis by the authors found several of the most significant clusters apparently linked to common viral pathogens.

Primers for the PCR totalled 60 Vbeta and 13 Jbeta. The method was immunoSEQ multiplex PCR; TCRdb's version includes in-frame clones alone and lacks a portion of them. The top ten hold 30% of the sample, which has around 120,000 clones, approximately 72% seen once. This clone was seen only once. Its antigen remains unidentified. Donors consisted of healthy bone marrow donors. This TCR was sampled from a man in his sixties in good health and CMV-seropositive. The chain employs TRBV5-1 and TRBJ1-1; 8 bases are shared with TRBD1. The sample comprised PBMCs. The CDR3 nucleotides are TGCGCCAGCAGGGACAGGGCCAGGAGTCTCACTGAAGCTTTCTTT. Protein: CASRDRARSLTEAFF.